This T cell receptor beta chain stems from a study of blood T cell repertoires in COVID-19. Study information: PBMCs, B-cell-depleted T cells, or T cells were the source of the cDNA or gDNA that made up the material.

Study processing details: Amplification with reference gene primers provided the estimates of nucleated cell counts. TCRdb keeps only in-frame clones here, not all; method: immunoSEQ multiplex PCR. The V and J calls and clone size come from that table; D and trimming were worked out from the DNA. The sample includes roughly 160,000 clones, 80% to 90% of them seen just once. Germline CDR1 is SGHRS and CDR2 is YFSETQ. CDR3 length equals 17 residues. Trimming pared 4 bases from V and 3 bases from J, leaving 20 bases between. The receptor was isolated from a middle-aged man with acute or convalescent COVID-19. The sequenced material came from peripheral blood. The chain couples TRBV5-1 to TRBJ1-5; TRBD1 is a possible D gene (6 bases). In DNA, the CDR3 is TGCGCCAGCAGCCCGTCCCTCACAGGGCCCAACAATCAGCCCCAGCATTTT. It is translated as CASSPSLTGPNNQPQHF.